This T cell receptor (beta chain) was recovered during a study of identical twins. TCRdb itself ran the 5' RACE reads through MiXCR, one entry per CDR3 protein. The data show about 660,000 distinct CDR3 sequences, roughly 8% seen once. Per the germline V gene, CDR1 is SNHLY and CDR2 is FYNNEI. V lost 3 bases and J 5 bases, leaving 13 bases between the germline ends. This CDR3 comprises 14 residues. This clonotype was picked up many times. Its antigen is not known. General study points: With beta out-of-frame sequences, excess sharing by twins was weaker.

This same sample was also part of a study on yellow fever vaccine responses in identical twins.

This TCR derives from a woman in her late teens or twenties in good health. The sequencing sample was made of PBMCs. The chain employs TRBV2 and TRBJ2-5; D uncertain. The CDR3 region has the DNA TGTGCCAGCAGTGATCTTCCAGGCAGGGAGACCCAGTACTTC. This gives the protein CASSDLPGRETQYF.